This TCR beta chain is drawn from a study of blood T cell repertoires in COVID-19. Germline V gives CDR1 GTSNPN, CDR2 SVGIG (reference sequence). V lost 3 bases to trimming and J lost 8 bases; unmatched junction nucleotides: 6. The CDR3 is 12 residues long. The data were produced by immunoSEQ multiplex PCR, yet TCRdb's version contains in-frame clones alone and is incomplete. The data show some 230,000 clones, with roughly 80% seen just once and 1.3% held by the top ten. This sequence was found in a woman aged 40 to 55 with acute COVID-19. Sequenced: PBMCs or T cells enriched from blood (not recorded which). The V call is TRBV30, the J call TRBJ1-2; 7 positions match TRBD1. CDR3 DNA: TGTGCCTGGAGCCCAGGGGGTGAGGGCTACACCTTC. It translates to CAWSPGGEGYTF.